The T cell receptor beta chain under discussion was sequenced for a study of T cell responses to AZD1222 COVID-19 vaccine. Across the study: Pooling was applied to second doses at about 4 or about 12 weeks.

Profiled with immunoSEQ multiplex PCR; TCRdb holds only in-frame clones, not every one. The sample holds about 97,000 clones, 70% to 90% seen once. Sequencing was performed on peripheral blood, taken on day 0 of AZD1222 vaccination. The sequence came from an adult in good health.

CDR3 bases: TGTGCCAGCAGCGCGGGTCCGTATGGCTACACCTTC. Protein product: CASSAGPYGYTF. V and J are TRBV12-3 or TRBV12-4 and TRBJ1-2; no reliable D call. This CDR3 contains 12 residues. V dropped 6 bases and J dropped 5 bases, with 10 bases sitting between them.